The rows below give T cell receptor beta chains drawn from one sample of a study of T cells after yellow fever vaccination. TCRdb fed the 5' RACE reads into MiXCR, producing one record per CDR3 protein. This sample has under 400,000 distinct CDR3 sequences, with about 9.9% found just once. This specimen consisted of PBMCs, obtained on the day of the first yellow fever vaccination. The receptors derive from a man aged 18 to 30 who received the YFV17D yellow fever vaccine. The CDR3 runs from the conserved cysteine through the conserved F or W. The order of the fields is J gene, V gene, D gene, CDR3 protein. The D gene is left open where the match is weak.

>TRBJ2-5|TRBV6-1|TRBD2
CASRPRLAFGETQYF
>TRBJ2-3|TRBV27|NA
CASSLRWADTQYF
>TRBJ2-7|TRBV12-3/TRBV12-4|TRBD2
CASRRDYNYEQYF
>TRBJ2-7|TRBV5-6|TRBD2
CASRHERGGIYEQYF
>TRBJ1-5|TRBV6-1|NA
CASKTGMNNQPQHF
>TRBJ1-1|TRBV3-1|NA
CASSQDRTDTEAFF
>TRBJ2-1|TRBV5-4|NA
CASSKAGRAEGNEQFF
>TRBJ1-6|TRBV4-3|NA
CASNREARGSPLHF
>TRBJ2-1|TRBV7-8|TRBD1
CASTLGQSIRDEQFF
>TRBJ1-1|TRBV27|TRBD1
CASSPSTGGRTEAFF
>TRBJ2-7|TRBV7-6|NA
CASSRESSGEQYF
>TRBJ2-5|TRBV6-2/TRBV6-3|NA
CASSFTTGRGLETQYF
>TRBJ2-6|TRBV7-9|NA
CASSLRDTYSGANVLTF
>TRBJ1-6|TRBV7-9|TRBD1
CASSSTRQGNSPLHF
>TRBJ1-5|TRBV19|NA
CASSMSLTGAWPQHF
>TRBJ2-3|TRBV5-4|NA
CASSLRNYLSTDTQYF
>TRBJ1-5|TRBV28|TRBD1
CATSGGVFGQPQHF
>TRBJ2-3|TRBV15|NA
CATSRVGAANTQYF
>TRBJ2-5|TRBV29-1|NA
CSVGQETQYF
>TRBJ1-2|TRBV3-1|NA
CASSQDRRPWGYTF
>TRBJ2-3|TRBV29-1|NA
CSVEDGGSDTQYF
>TRBJ1-6|TRBV5-6|TRBD1
CARSLGTDTPLHF
>TRBJ2-7|TRBV11-2|TRBD2
CASSLSRTSGGSYEQYF
>TRBJ2-3|TRBV9|NA
CASSTTSGLLTDTQYF
>TRBJ2-3|TRBV6-1|NA
CASSPHGGSTTDTQYF
>TRBJ1-1|TRBV7-8|TRBD1
CASSRGQGANEAFF
>TRBJ2-4|TRBV23-1|TRBD1
CASSHTRDRENIQYF
>TRBJ2-1|TRBV24-1|NA
CATSSSAIHNEQFF
>TRBJ1-2|TRBV20-1|NA
CSARDQKGFYGYTF
>TRBJ2-1|TRBV5-1|NA
CASGQDQYNEQFF
>TRBJ1-5|TRBV12-3/TRBV12-4|NA
CASSFRRSNQPQHF
>TRBJ1-5|TRBV6-1|NA
CASSEVSGLYQPQHF
>TRBJ1-2|TRBV11-2|NA
CASSLDQAGYGYTF
>TRBJ1-4|TRBV12-3/TRBV12-4|TRBD1
CASSLPGTGVKKLFF
>TRBJ1-1|TRBV10-3|NA
CAISGVTEAFF
>TRBJ2-7|TRBV7-3|NA
CASSLSAGPYEQYF
>TRBJ2-1|TRBV6-2/TRBV6-3|TRBD2
CASSLDLAGGHMNEQFF
>TRBJ2-2|TRBV4-2|TRBD1
CASSQGPDRENTGELFF
>TRBJ1-1|TRBV11-3|NA
CASSFTGNDEAFF
>TRBJ1-6|TRBV19|NA
CASSMGSFNSPLHF
>TRBJ2-5|TRBV18|NA
CASSPIPALHQETQYF
>TRBJ2-6|TRBV4-3|NA
CASSRFPRVASGANVLTF
>TRBJ1-2|TRBV6-2/TRBV6-3|NA
CASSYSATYGYTF
>TRBJ1-1|TRBV7-9|NA
CASSGRDTRGGEAFF
>TRBJ2-5|TRBV30|NA
CAWSVAASETQYF
>TRBJ2-5|TRBV7-8|NA
CASSLVLYQETQYF
>TRBJ2-3|TRBV6-1|TRBD1
CASSMTGVFTDTQYF
>TRBJ1-5|TRBV4-1|TRBD1
CASSQLRGPGSGSNQPQHF
>TRBJ2-7|TRBV6-5|NA
CASSTTYYEQYF
>TRBJ1-1|TRBV19|NA
CASKKVQTGNTEAFF
>TRBJ1-1|TRBV10-2|NA
CASSPRGGNTEAFF
>TRBJ2-2|TRBV30|NA
CAWSRTVNTGELFF
>TRBJ2-7|TRBV5-4|NA
CASTLRGGRSYEQYF
>TRBJ1-2|TRBV29-1|TRBD1
CSARRQGPYGYTF